This T cell receptor (beta chain) comes out of a study of T-cell memory formation after mild COVID-19. Study summary: Largely, the TCR clusters proved donor specific.

5'RACE with constant-segment primers yielded barcoded, UMI-tagged TCR alpha and TCR beta cDNA libraries. TCRdb fed the 5' RACE reads into MiXCR, producing one record per CDR3 protein. The table has about 250,000 distinct CDR3 sequences, roughly 18% seen once. Germline loops: CDR1 SGHAT, CDR2 FQNNGV. V lost 1 base to trimming and J lost 0 bases, with 7 bases between them. The CDR3 is 14 residues long. The source of this sequence is a man in his late teens or twenties who had mild COVID-19 (a few samples of this study predate the infection). Cell type and time point are not known. The chain recombines TRBV11-2 with TRBJ2-7; D may be TRBD2 (5 bases). Sequencing input: PBMCs or a T cell subset sorted from them (not recorded which). In DNA, the CDR3 is TGTGCCAGCAGCTTAGTACGGGGCTCCTACGAGCAGTACTTC. As protein: CASSLVRGSYEQYF.